These 9 T cell receptor beta chains share one sample of origin, sequenced in a study of blood T cell repertoires in COVID-19. Data came from immunoSEQ multiplex PCR; TCRdb stores just in-frame clones and leaves some out. This sample has roughly 190,000 clones; nearly 90% occur once, and the top ten carry 20% to 25%. Sequencing was carried out using peripheral blood. Source of these receptors: a man aged 60-69 years with active or convalescent COVID-19.

V gene TRBV5-6 combines with J gene TRBJ2-5, with 10 bases identical to TRBD2. The CDR3 extends over 17 amino acids. Germline assignment: CDR1 SGHDT and CDR2 YYEEEE. With 3 bases clipped from V and 0 bases from J, the junction kept 8 bases outside the gene matches. The CDR3 region is CASSWRETSGYQETQYF. The CDR3 coding sequence is TGTGCCAGCAGCTGGCGGGAGACTAGCGGGTACCAAGAGACCCAGTACTTC. The variable domain in full, with the rest retrieved from reference TRBV5-6 and TRBJ2-5, is DAGVTQSPTHLIKTRGQQVTLRCSPKSGHDTVSWYQQALGQGPQFIFQYYEEEERQRGNFPDRFSGHQFPNYSSELNVNALLLGDSALYLCASSWRETSGYQETQYFGPGTRLLVL.

V usage is TRBV18 and J usage is TRBJ1-2; a possible D gene is TRBD1 (5 bases). The germline gives CDR1 KGHSH, CDR2 LQKENI. The CDR3 sequence is 15 residues long. V lost 3 bases and J lost 4, with 15 bases in between. CDR3 nucleotides: TGTGCCAGCTCACCTTTAGACAGCTACTCCTATGGCTACACCTTC. The encoded protein is CASSPLDSYSYGYTF.

The V and J genes are TRBV29-1 and TRBJ2-5; D might be TRBD2 (6 bases). The CDR3 extends over 12 amino acids. Germline V gene lookup returns CDR1 SQVTM and CDR2 ANQGSEA. The V end lost 4 bases, the J end lost 5 bases, and 11 bases lay between the germline ends. The CDR3, as DNA: TGCAGCGTTGCAACAGGAGGGGAGACCCAGTACTTC. Amino acid sequence: CSVATGGETQYF.

The chain uses TRBV7-8 and TRBJ2-3; D not resolved. This CDR3 spans 13 amino acids. From germline, CDR1 is SGHVS and CDR2 FQNEAQ. The ends were cut back, 2 bases at V and 6 bases at J, with 9 bases in the middle. CDR3 sequence: CASSLTIGDTQYF. In DNA form, the CDR3 reads TGTGCCAGCAGCTTAACGATCGGGGATACGCAGTATTTT.

The rearrangement uses TRBV4-1 and TRBJ1-2; the D gene is possibly TRBD1 (5 bases). The CDR3 contains 15 residues. V shed 1 base and J shed 4 bases, with 13 bases lying between them. Germline V gene sequence: CDR1 MGHRA, CDR2 YSYEKL. The CDR3 region is CASSQGRDRSYGYTF. In DNA form, the CDR3 reads TGCGCCAGCAGCCAAGGGCGGGACCGGAGCTATGGCTACACCTTC.

The chain joins TRBV7-3 to TRBJ2-2, with D hard to call. The V end lost 2 bases, the J end lost 5 bases, and 9 bases lay between the germline ends. The CDR3 contains 14 residues. Germline values: CDR1 SGHTA, CDR2 FQGTGA. This CDR3 is CASSLSDGTGELFF. The CDR3 nucleotides are TGTGCCAGCAGCTTATCCGACGGGACCGGGGAGCTGTTTTTT.

This chain links TRBV27 with TRBJ1-3; TRBD1 matches at 9 bases. This CDR3 spans 14 amino acids. Germline assignment: CDR1 MNHEY and CDR2 SMNVEV (reference sequence). Unmatched junction bases numbered 4, after V lost 6 bases and J lost 4 bases. CDR3 nucleotides: TGTGCCAGCAGGGGGACAGGGATAGGAAACACCATATATTTT. Its translation: CASRGTGIGNTIYF.

The chain is built from TRBV2 and TRBJ1-5; 11 bases are a match to TRBD1. Germline assignment: CDR1 SNHLY and CDR2 FYNNEI. J gave up 8 bases and V 6 bases, and 6 bases lay outside the gene matches. CDR3 size: 14 residues. The chain's CDR3 is CASRVGTGGEPQHF. CDR3 bases: TGTGCCAGCAGGGTCGGGACAGGGGGAGAGCCCCAGCATTTT.

This clone was recorded a few times. The chain recombines TRBV19 with TRBJ2-2; 9 positions match TRBD2. The CDR3 loop spans 15 amino acids. The V gene end was trimmed by 5 bases and the J gene end by 5 bases; junction bases not matched to a gene: 6. Germline V gives CDR1 LNHDA, CDR2 SQIVND (reference sequence). CDR3 loop: CASSELAGRTGELFF. The CDR3 DNA reads TGTGCCAGTAGTGAGCTAGCGGGGAGAACCGGGGAGCTGTTTTTT.